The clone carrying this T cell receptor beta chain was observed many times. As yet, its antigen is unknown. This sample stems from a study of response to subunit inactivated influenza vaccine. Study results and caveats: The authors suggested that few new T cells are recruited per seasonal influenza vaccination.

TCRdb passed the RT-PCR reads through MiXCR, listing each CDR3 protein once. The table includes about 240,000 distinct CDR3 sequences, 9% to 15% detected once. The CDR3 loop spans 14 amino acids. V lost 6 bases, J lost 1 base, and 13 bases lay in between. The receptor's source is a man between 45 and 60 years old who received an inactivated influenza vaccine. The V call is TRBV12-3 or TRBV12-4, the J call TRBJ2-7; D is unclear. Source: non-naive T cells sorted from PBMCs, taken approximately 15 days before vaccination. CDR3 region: CASSAPAPSYEQYF. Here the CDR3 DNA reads TGTGCCAGCAGCGCCCCTGCGCCATCCTACGAGCAGTACTTC.